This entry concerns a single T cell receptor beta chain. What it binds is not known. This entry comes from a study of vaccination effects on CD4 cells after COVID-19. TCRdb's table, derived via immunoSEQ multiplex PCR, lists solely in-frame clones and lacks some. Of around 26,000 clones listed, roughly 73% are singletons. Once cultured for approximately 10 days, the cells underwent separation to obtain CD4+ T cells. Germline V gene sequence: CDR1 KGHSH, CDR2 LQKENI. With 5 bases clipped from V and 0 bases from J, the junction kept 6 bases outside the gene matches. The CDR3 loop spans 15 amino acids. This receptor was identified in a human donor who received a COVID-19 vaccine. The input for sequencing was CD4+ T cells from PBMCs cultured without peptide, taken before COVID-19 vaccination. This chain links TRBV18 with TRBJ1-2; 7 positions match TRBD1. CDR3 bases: TGTGCCAGCTCAGCACAGGGGAGCGCTAACTATGGCTACACCTTC. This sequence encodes CASSAQGSANYGYTF.